A single sample is the source of the 9 T cell receptor beta chains below, sequenced in a study of cytomegalovirus exposure and HLA in healthy donors. 13 Jbeta primers and 60 Vbeta primers were used for the PCR. This table comes from immunoSEQ multiplex PCR, and its TCRdb copy is limited to in-frame clones, with some not included. Its listing shows around 29,000 clones. Material: PBMCs. The source of these receptors is a man aged 30-40 years in good health and CMV-seronegative.

The gene calls are TRBV6-6 and TRBJ1-1, with D tentatively TRBD1 (5 bases). Trimming removed 6 bases from V and 3 bases from J, with 5 bases in between. This CDR3 has 11 residues. The germline CDR1 and CDR2 sequences are MNHNY and SVGAGI (reference sequence). The CDR3 region has the DNA TGTGCCAGCAGGACAGACACTGAAGCTTTCTTT. Residues: CASRTDTEAFF.

The CDR3 region has the DNA TGTGCCAGCAGTCTCGCAACTAATGAAAAACTGTTTTTT. This translates into CASSLATNEKLFF. This chain connects TRBV27 to TRBJ1-4; D ambiguous. The length of the CDR3 is 13 residues. Germline CDR1 and CDR2: MNHEY and SMNVEV (reference sequence). The ends were cut back, 5 bases at V and 0 bases at J, with 4 bases in the middle. The complete variable domain, with remaining parts taken from reference TRBV27 and TRBJ1-4, reads EAQVTQNPRYLITVTGKKLTVTCSQNMNHEYMSWYRQDPGLGLRQIYYSMNVEVTDKGDVPEGYKVSRKEKRNFPLILESPSPNQTSLYFCASSLATNEKLFFGSGTQLSVL.

The rearrangement uses TRBV6-5 and TRBJ2-2, with D maybe TRBD2 (5 bases). CDR1 is MNHEY, CDR2 SVGAGI, per germline. V was shortened by 6 bases and J by 7 bases, with 15 bases between the two germline ends. The CDR3 is made up of 14 amino acids. For the CDR3, the DNA is TGTGCCAGCAGGAGGGTACTTGGTGGCGGGGAGCTGTTTTTT. Translated: CASRRVLGGGELFF.

This chain links TRBV6-1 with TRBJ1-4, with D hard to call. The CDR3 length is 14 residues. Per germline, CDR1 MNHNS and CDR2 SASEGT. Trimming took 4 bases from V and 4 from J, leaving 10 bases between them. CDR3 region: CASSGGRGNEKLFF. CDR3 coding DNA: TGTGCCAGCAGTGGTGGGAGAGGTAATGAAAAACTGTTTTTT.

The chain combines TRBV6-4 with TRBJ2-5; D might be TRBD2 (6 bases). The V gene's germline CDR1 is MRHNA and CDR2 SNTAGT. This CDR3 comprises 17 residues. V was trimmed by 3 bases and J by 5 bases, leaving 22 bases between them. CDR3 region: CASSDFGDSGGRETQYF. CDR3 DNA: TGTGCCAGCAGTGATTTTGGGGATAGCGGAGGGCGGGAGACCCAGTACTTC.

The chain uses TRBV9 and TRBJ1-1, with 10 bases aligning to TRBD1. This CDR3 comprises 16 residues. Germline assignment: CDR1 SGDLS and CDR2 YYNGEE. Trimming removed 3 bases from V and 1 base from J; junction bases left unmatched: 6. CDR3: CASSGGDRGGNTEAFF. The CDR3 DNA reads TGTGCCAGCAGCGGAGGGGACAGGGGAGGGAACACTGAAGCTTTCTTT.

The chain is built from TRBV4-2 and TRBJ2-7; a possible D gene is TRBD2 (5 bases). This CDR3 is built from 15 residues. V dropped 0 bases and J dropped 0 bases, with 9 bases sitting between them. Per the germline V gene, CDR1 is LGHNA and CDR2 is YNFKEQ. CDR3 bases: TGTGCCAGCAGCCAAGATCCTGGGAGCTCCTACGAGCAGTACTTC. Translation gives CASSQDPGSSYEQYF.

The gene calls are TRBV28 and TRBJ2-7; 13 bases match TRBD2. Trimming cost V 2 bases and J 3 bases; bases outside gene matches: 4. This CDR3 has 16 residues. Germline loops: CDR1 MDHEN, CDR2 SYDVKM. CDR3 loop: CASSLVGTSGNYEQYF. CDR3 DNA: TGTGCCAGCAGTTTAGTCGGGACTAGCGGGAACTACGAGCAGTACTTC.

The chain combines TRBV27 with TRBJ2-3; tentatively, D is TRBD2 (6 bases). The CDR3 is made up of 16 amino acids. Germline lookup yields CDR1 MNHEY and CDR2 SMNVEV (reference sequence). Trimming shortened V by 5 bases and J by 1 base, and 16 bases separated the two germline ends. Written as DNA, the CDR3 is TGTGCCAGCAGTCCTGGTGCGGGGTCTCGCACAGATACGCAGTATTTT. It yields the protein CASSPGAGSRTDTQYF.